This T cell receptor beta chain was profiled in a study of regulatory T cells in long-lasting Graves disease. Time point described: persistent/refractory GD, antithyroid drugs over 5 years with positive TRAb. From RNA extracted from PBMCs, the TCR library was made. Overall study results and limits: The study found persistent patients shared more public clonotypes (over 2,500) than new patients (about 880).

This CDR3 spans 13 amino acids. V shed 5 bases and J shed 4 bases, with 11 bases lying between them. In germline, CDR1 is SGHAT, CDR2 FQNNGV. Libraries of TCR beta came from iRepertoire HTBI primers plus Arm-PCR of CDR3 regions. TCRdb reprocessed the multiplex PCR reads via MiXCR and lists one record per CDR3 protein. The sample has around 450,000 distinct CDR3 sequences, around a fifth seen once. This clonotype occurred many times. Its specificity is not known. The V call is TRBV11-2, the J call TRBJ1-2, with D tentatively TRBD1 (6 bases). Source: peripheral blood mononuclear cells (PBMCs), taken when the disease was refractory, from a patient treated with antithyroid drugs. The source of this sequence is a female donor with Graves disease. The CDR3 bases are TGTGCCAGCAGCCAACAGGGAATCTATGGCTACACCTTC. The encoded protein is CASSQQGIYGYTF.